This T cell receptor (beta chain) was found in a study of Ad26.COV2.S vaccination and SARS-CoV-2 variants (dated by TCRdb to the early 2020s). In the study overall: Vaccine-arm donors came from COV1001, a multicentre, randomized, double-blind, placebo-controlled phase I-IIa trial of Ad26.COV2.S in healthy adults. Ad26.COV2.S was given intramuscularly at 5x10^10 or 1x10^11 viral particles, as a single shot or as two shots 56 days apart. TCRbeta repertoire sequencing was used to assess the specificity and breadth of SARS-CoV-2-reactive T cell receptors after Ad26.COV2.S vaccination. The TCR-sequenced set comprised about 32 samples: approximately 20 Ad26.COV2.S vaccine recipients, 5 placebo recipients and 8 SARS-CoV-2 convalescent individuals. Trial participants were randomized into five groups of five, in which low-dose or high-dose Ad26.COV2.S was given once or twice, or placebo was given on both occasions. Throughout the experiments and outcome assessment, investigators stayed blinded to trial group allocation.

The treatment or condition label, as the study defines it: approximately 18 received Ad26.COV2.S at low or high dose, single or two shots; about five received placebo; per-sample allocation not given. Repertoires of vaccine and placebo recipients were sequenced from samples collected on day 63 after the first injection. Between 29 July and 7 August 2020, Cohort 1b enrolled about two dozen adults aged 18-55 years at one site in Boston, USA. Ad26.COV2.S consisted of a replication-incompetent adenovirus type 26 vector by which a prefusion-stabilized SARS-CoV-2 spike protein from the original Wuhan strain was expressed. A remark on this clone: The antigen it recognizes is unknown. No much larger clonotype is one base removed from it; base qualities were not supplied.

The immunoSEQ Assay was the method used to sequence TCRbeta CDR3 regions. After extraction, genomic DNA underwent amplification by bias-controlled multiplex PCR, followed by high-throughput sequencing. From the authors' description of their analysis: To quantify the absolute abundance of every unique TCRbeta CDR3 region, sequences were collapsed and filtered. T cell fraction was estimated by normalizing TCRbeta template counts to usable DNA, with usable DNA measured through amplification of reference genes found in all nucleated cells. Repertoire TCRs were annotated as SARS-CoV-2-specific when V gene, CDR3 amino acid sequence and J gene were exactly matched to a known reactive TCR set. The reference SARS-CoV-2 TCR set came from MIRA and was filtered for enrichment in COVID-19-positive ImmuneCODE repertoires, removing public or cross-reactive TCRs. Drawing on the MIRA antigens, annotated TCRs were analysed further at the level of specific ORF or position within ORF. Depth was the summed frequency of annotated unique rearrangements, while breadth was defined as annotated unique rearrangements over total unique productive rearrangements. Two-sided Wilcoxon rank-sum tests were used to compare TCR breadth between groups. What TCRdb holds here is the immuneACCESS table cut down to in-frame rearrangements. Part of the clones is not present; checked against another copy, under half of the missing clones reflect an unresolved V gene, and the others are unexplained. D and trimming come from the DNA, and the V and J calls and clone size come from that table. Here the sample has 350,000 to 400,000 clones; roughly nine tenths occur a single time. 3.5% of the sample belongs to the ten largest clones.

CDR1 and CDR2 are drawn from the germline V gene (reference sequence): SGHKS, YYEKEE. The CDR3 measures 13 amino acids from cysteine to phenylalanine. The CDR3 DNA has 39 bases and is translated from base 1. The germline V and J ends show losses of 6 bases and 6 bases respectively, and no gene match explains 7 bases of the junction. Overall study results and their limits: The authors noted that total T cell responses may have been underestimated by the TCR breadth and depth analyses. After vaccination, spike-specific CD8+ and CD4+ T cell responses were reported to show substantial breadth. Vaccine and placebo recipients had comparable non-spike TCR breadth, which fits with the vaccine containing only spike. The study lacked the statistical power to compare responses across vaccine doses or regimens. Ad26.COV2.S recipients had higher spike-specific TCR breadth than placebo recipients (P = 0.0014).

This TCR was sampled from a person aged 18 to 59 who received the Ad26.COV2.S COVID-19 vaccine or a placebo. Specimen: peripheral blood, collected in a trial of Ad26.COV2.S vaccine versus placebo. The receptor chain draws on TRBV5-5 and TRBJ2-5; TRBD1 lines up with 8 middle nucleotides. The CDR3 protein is CASTTDRDKTQYF. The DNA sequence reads TGTGCCAGCACCACGGACAGGGATAAGACCCAGTACTTC.